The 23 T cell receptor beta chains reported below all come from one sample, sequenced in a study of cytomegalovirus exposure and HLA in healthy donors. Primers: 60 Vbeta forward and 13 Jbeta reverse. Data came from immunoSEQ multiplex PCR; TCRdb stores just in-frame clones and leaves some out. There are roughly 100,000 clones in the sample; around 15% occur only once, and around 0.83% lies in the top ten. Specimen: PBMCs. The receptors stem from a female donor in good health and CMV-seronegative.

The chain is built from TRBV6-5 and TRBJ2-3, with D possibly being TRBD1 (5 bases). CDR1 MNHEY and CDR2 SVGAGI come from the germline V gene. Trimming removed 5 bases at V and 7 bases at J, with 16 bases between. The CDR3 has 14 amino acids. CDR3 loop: CASSESTVLNTQYF. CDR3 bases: TGTGCCAGCAGTGAATCGACAGTCCTGAATACGCAGTATTTT.

The CDR3 protein is CASSWGGNTEAFF. CDR3 coding DNA: TGTGCCAGCAGTTGGGGGGGAAACACTGAAGCTTTCTTT. The V gene is TRBV27, the J gene TRBJ1-1; D may be TRBD1 (5 bases). CDR3 length: 13 residues. Germline CDR1 MNHEY, CDR2 SMNVEV (reference sequence). The V end was cut by 4 bases, the J end by 2 bases, with 8 bases between.

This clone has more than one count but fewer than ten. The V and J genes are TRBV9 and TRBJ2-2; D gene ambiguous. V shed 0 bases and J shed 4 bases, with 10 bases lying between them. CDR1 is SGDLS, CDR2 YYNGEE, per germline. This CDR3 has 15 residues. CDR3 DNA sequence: TGTGCCAGCAGCGTAGGGGCGCAGATCACCGGGGAGCTGTTTTTT. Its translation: CASSVGAQITGELFF.

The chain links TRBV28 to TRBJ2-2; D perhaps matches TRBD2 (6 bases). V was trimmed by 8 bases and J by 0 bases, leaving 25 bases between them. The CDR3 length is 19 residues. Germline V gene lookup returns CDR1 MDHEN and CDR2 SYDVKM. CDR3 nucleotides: TGTGCCAGCGAGGGCTATGTCTCCGGGACTCCAACGAACACCGGGGAGCTGTTTTTT. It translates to CASEGYVSGTPTNTGELFF.

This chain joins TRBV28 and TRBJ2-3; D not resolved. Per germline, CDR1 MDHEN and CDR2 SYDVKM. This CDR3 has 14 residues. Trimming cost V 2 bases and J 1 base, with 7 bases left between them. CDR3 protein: CASSLLRGTDTQYF. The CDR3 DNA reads TGTGCCAGCAGTTTACTACGGGGCACAGATACGCAGTATTTT.

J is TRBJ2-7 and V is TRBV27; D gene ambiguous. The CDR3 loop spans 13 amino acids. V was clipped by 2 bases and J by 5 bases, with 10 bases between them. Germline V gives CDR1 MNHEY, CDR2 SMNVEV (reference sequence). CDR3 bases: TGTGCCAGCAGTTTAGCGCCGCGAGACGAGCAGTACTTC. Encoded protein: CASSLAPRDEQYF.

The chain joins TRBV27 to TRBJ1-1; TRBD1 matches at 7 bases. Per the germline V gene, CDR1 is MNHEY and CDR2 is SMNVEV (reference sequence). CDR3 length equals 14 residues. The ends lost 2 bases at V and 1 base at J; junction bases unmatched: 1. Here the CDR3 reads CASSLEGANTEAFF. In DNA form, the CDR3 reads TGTGCCAGCAGTTTAGAGGGGGCGAACACTGAAGCTTTCTTT.

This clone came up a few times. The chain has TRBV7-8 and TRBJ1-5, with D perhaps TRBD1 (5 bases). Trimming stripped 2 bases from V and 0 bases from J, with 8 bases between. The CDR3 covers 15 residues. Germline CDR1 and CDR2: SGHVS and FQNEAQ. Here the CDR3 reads CASSLTGHSNQPQHF. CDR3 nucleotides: TGTGCCAGCAGCTTAACAGGCCATAGCAATCAGCCCCAGCATTTT.

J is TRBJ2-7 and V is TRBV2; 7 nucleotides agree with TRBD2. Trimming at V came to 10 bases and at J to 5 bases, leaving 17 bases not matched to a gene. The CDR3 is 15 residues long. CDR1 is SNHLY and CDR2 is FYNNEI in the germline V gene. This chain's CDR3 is CATQVGAGARDEQYF. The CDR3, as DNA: TGTGCCACCCAAGTTGGGGCGGGAGCCCGTGACGAGCAGTACTTC.

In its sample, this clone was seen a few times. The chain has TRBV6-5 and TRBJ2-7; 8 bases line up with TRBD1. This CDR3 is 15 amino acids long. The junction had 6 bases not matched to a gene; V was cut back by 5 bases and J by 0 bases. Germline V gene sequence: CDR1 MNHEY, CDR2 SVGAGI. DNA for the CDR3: TGTGCCAGCAGTCGGGACAGGAGGACCTCCTACGAGCAGTACTTC. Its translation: CASSRDRRTSYEQYF.

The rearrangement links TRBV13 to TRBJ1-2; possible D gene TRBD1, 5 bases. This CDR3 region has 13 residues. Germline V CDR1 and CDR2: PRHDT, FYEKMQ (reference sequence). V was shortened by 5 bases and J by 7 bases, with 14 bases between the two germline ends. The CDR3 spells CASSLQVLSGYTF. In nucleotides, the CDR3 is TGTGCCAGCAGCCTACAGGTATTGTCTGGCTACACCTTC.

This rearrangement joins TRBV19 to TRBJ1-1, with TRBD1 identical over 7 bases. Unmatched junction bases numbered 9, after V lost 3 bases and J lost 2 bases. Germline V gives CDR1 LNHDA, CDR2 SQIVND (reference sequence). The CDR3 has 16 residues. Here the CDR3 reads CASSMRGRGLNTEAFF. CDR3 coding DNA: TGTGCCAGTAGTATGCGGGGAAGGGGGCTCAACACTGAAGCTTTCTTT.

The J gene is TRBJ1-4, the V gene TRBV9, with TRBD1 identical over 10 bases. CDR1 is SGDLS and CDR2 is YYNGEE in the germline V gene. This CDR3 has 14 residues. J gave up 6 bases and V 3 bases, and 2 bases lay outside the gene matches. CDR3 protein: CASSAGTGDEKLFF. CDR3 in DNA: TGTGCCAGCAGCGCGGGGACAGGGGATGAAAAACTGTTTTTT.

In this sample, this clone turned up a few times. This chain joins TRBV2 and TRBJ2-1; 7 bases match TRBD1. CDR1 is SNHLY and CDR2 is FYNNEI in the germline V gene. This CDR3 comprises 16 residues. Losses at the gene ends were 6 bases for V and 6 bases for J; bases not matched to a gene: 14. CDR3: CASRQKSGTESNEQFF. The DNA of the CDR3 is TGTGCCAGCAGACAAAAGTCCGGGACAGAAAGCAATGAGCAGTTCTTC.

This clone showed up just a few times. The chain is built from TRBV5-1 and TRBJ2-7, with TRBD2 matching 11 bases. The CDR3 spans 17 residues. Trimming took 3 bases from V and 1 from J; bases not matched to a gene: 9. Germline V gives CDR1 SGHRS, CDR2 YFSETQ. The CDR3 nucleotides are TGCGCCAGCAGCTCGCCCCTGGGGACTAGCGGTTCCTACGAGCAGTACTTC. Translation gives CASSSPLGTSGSYEQYF. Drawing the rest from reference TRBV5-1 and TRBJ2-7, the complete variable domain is KAGVTQTPRYLIKTRGQQVTLSCSPISGHRSVSWYQQTPGQGLQFLFEYFSETQRNKGNFPGRFSGRQFSNSRSEMNVSTLELGDSALYLCASSSPLGTSGSYEQYFGPGTRLTVT.

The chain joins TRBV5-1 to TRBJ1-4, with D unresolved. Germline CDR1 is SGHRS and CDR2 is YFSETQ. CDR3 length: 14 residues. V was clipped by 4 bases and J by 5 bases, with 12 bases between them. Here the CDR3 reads CASSLPQANEKLFF. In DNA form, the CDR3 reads TGCGCCAGCAGCCTTCCGCAGGCGAATGAAAAACTGTTTTTT. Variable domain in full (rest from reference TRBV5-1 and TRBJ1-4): KAGVTQTPRYLIKTRGQQVTLSCSPISGHRSVSWYQQTPGQGLQFLFEYFSETQRNKGNFPGRFSGRQFSNSRSEMNVSTLELGDSALYLCASSLPQANEKLFFGSGTQLSVL.

CDR3: CASSPEATNEKLFF. Written as DNA, the CDR3 is TGTGCCAGCAGCCCTGAGGCAACTAATGAAAAACTGTTTTTT. The gene calls are TRBV9 and TRBJ1-4; the D is unclear. From germline, CDR1 is SGDLS and CDR2 YYNGEE. The CDR3 has 14 amino acids. The germline V and J ends were trimmed by 4 bases and 0 bases, with 7 bases remaining between them.

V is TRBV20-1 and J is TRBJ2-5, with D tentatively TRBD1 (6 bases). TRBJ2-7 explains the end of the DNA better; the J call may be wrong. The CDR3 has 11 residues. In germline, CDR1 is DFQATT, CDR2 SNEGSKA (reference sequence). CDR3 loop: CSARTAYEQYF. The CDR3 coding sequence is TGCAGTGCAAGGACAGCCTACGAGCAGTACTTC.

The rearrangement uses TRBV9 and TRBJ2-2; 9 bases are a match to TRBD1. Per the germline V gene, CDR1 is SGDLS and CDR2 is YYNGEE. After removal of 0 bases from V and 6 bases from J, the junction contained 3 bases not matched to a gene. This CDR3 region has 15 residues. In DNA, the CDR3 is TGTGCCAGCAGCGTAGGGGACAGGGATTCCGGGGAGCTGTTTTTT. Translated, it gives CASSVGDRDSGELFF.

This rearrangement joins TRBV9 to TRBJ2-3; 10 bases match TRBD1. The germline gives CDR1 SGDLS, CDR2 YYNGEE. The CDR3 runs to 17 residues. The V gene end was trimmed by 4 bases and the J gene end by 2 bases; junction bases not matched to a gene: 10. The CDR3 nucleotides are TGTGCCAGCAGCCCTCGCTCGGGGACAGGGGCCACAGATACGCAGTATTTT. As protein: CASSPRSGTGATDTQYF.

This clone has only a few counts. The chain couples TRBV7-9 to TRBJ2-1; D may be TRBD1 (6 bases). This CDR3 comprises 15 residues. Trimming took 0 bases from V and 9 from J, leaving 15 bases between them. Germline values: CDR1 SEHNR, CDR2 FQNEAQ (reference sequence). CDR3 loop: CASSLAGAGKGEQFF. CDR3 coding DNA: TGTGCCAGCAGCTTAGCGGGGGCCGGGAAGGGTGAGCAGTTCTTC.

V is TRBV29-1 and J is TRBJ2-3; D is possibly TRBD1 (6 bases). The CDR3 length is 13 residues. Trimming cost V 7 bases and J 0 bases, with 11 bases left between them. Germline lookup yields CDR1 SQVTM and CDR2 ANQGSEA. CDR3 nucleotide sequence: TGCAGCGCCAGGGGTAGGAGCACAGATACGCAGTATTTT. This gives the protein CSARGRSTDTQYF.

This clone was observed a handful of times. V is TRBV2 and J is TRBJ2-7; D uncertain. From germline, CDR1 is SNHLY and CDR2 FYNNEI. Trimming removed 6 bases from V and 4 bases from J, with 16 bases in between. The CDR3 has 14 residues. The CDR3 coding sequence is TGTGCCAGCAGGGTCACGAGGAATCAGTACGAGCAGTACTTC. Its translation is CASRVTRNQYEQYF.